This is a list of T cell receptor beta chains from one sample in a study of CD4 T cells in relation to SARS-CoV-2 and coronaviruses. No antigens are known for them. Generated by immunoSEQ multiplex PCR, the TCRdb table keeps only in-frame clones and is missing some. This sample yields tens of thousands of clones, of which 77% are seen a single time; roughly 2.8% belongs to the top ten. The sample was memory CD4+ T cells from PBMCs, cultured in vitro. The receptors come from an adult with COVID-19. Both conserved end residues are part of each CDR3. Each record gives: D gene, clone size, J gene, V gene, CDR3 protein, CDR3 DNA. D genes are given only for firm matches. Clone size is given for some rows only: seen once, a few or many times, or a class if the clone is expanded.

NA,NA,TRBJ2-1,TRBV27,CASSPTLRDEQFF,TGTGCCAGCAGTCCGACCCTCAGGGATGAGCAGTTCTTC
NA,NA,TRBJ2-7,TRBV5-4,CASSPGASYEQYF,TGTGCCAGCAGCCCGGGGGCTTCCTACGAGCAGTACTTC
NA,NA,TRBJ2-7,TRBV7-9,CASSLREQYF,TGTGCCAGCAGCTTACGAGAGCAGTACTTC
NA,NA,TRBJ2-2,TRBV5-6,CASSPTRNTGELFF,TGTGCCAGCAGCCCCACCCGAAACACCGGGGAGCTGTTTTTT
NA,NA,TRBJ2-4,TRBV29-1,CSVRAELAKNIQYF,TGCAGCGTTAGGGCAGAACTAGCCAAAAACATTCAGTACTTC
TRBD1,NA,TRBJ2-1,TRBV18,CASSPPDRGYNEQFF,TGTGCCAGCTCACCACCGGACAGGGGCTACAATGAGCAGTTCTTC
NA,NA,TRBJ2-5,TRBV9,CASSVDRDLGETQYF,TGTGCCAGCAGCGTAGATCGGGATCTAGGAGAGACCCAGTACTTC
NA,few,TRBJ1-6,TRBV30,CAWGLKRVYNSPLHF,TGTGCCTGGGGCCTTAAACGGGTTTATAATTCACCCCTCCACTTT
NA,once,TRBJ2-1,TRBV27,CASSSQVSSYNEQFF,TGTGCCAGCAGCAGCCAGGTTAGCTCCTACAATGAGCAGTTCTTC
TRBD2,NA,TRBJ2-1,TRBV7-9,CASRLAGVSEQFF,TGTGCCAGCCGGCTAGCGGGAGTTTCTGAGCAGTTCTTC
TRBD2,NA,TRBJ2-3,TRBV7-6,CASSRTSGYNRADTQYF,TGTGCCAGCAGTCGGACTAGCGGGTATAATCGGGCAGATACGCAGTATTTT
TRBD2,few,TRBJ2-7,TRBV30,CAWSETGTSGRAYEQYF,TGTGCCTGGAGCGAAACCGGGACTAGCGGGCGCGCCTACGAGCAGTACTTC
TRBD1,once,TRBJ2-5,TRBV9,CASSVATGSETQYF,TGTGCCAGCAGCGTCGCGACAGGGTCCGAGACCCAGTACTTC
NA,few,TRBJ1-1,TRBV7-9,CASSWGTEAFF,TGTGCCAGCAGTTGGGGCACTGAAGCTTTCTTT
TRBD2,NA,TRBJ2-1,TRBV7-6,CASSFLRREVNEQFF,TGTGCCAGCAGCTTTCTGCGGCGGGAGGTAAATGAGCAGTTCTTC
NA,NA,TRBJ1-5,TRBV19,CASSGWDGRNQPQHF,TGTGCCAGTAGTGGCTGGGACGGGAGGAATCAGCCCCAGCATTTT
NA,NA,TRBJ2-7,TRBV6-6,CASSYFASSSYEQYF,TGTGCCAGCAGTTACTTTGCGTCGAGCTCCTACGAGCAGTACTTC
TRBD1,NA,TRBJ2-3,TRBV28,CASSLAGGGADTQYF,TGTGCCAGCAGTTTAGCAGGGGGTGGAGCAGATACGCAGTATTTT
TRBD2,NA,TRBJ2-3,TRBV15,CATSATSGPTDTQYF,TGTGCCACCAGCGCGACTAGCGGGCCCACAGATACGCAGTATTTT
TRBD1,NA,TRBJ2-7,TRBV15,CATSRRQGSHEQYF,TGTGCCACCAGCAGGCGACAGGGGTCTCATGAGCAGTACTTC
NA,NA,TRBJ1-4,TRBV6-6,CASSYKQGSNEKLFF,TGTGCCAGCAGTTATAAACAGGGATCTAATGAAAAACTGTTTTTT
NA,NA,TRBJ2-4,TRBV30,CAWSVRYPGDIQYF,TGTGCCTGGAGTGTACGTTATCCCGGGGACATTCAGTACTTC
NA,NA,TRBJ2-6,TRBV5-5,CASSLLSVSGANVLTF,TGTGCCAGCAGCCTACTGTCTGTATCTGGGGCCAACGTCCTGACTTTC
NA,NA,TRBJ2-7,TRBV27,CASSLEPRAYEQYF,TGTGCCAGCAGTTTAGAACCCAGAGCTTACGAGCAGTACTTC
NA,once,TRBJ2-6,TRBV19,CASSTGVWANVLTF,TGTGCCAGTAGTACAGGGGTCTGGGCCAACGTCCTGACTTTC
NA,few,TRBJ1-3,TRBV5-6,CASSPHLPGGNTIYF,TGTGCCAGCAGCCCCCACCTACCGGGGGGAAACACCATATATTTT
NA,NA,TRBJ2-7,TRBV2,CASRRSPGFEQYF,TGTGCCAGCCGGCGTAGCCCTGGGTTCGAGCAGTACTTC
NA,NA,TRBJ2-4,TRBV19,CASSRTGELAKNIQYF,TGTGCCAGTAGTCGGACTGGTGAACTAGCCAAAAACATTCAGTACTTC
NA,NA,TRBJ2-1,TRBV14,CASSQEGGVSYNEQFF,TGTGCCAGCAGCCAAGAAGGGGGGGTCTCCTACAATGAGCAGTTCTTC
NA,NA,TRBJ2-5,TRBV6-6,CASSYPSRGLQETQYF,TGTGCCAGCAGTTATCCCTCCAGGGGTCTCCAAGAGACCCAGTACTTC
TRBD2,few,TRBJ2-6,TRBV5-6,CASSLKRGSPGANVLTF,TGTGCCAGCAGCTTGAAGCGGGGGAGCCCTGGGGCCAACGTCCTGACTTTC
NA,NA,TRBJ2-6,TRBV15,CATSTNRAGANVLTF,TGTGCCACCAGCACTAATCGGGCTGGGGCCAACGTCCTGACTTTC
NA,once,TRBJ1-5,TRBV25-1,CASAGRSNQPQHF,TGTGCCAGCGCCGGGAGAAGCAATCAGCCCCAGCATTTT